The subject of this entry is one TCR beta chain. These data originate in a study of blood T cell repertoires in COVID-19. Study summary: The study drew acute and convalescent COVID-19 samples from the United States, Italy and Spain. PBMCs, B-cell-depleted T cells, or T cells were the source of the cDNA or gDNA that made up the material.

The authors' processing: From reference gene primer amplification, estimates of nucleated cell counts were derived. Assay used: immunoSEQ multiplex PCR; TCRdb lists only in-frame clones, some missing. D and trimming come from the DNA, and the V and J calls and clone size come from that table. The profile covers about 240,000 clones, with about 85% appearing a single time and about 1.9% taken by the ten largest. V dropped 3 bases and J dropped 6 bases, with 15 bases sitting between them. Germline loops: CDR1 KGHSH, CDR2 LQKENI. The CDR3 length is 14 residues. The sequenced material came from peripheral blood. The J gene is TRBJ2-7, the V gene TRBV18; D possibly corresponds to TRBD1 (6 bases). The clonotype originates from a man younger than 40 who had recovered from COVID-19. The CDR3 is CASSPTMEGGEQYV. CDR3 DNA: TGTGCCAGCTCACCCACGATGGAAGGGGGCGAGCAGTACGTC.